The 26 T cell receptor beta chains below all came from one sample that was sequenced in a study of T cell responses to AZD1222 COVID-19 vaccine. The protocol was immunoSEQ multiplex PCR, while the TCRdb copy is restricted to in-frame clones and leaves out a portion. Of roughly 97,000 clones in the sample, more than 75% were seen once. The starting material was peripheral blood, obtained 28 days after the second dose of the MenACWY control vaccine. Every receptor here comes from an adult who received the MenACWY meningococcal vaccine as a control.

This sequence joins TRBV2 and TRBJ1-5; D remains ambiguous. Trimming stripped 6 bases from V and 0 bases from J, with 6 bases between. The CDR3 totals 13 residues. Germline values: CDR1 SNHLY, CDR2 FYNNEI. CDR3 nucleotides: TGTGCCAGCAGGGATACTAGCAATCAGCCCCAGCATTTT. It codes for CASRDTSNQPQHF.

The V gene is TRBV7-2, the J gene TRBJ2-7; possibly TRBD1 or TRBD2 for D (5 bases each). The V end was cut by 3 bases, the J end by 2 bases, with 8 bases between. Germline lookup yields CDR1 SGHTA and CDR2 FQGNSA. The CDR3 contains 13 residues. The CDR3 is CASSFGAAYEQYF. CDR3 nucleotides: TGTGCCAGCAGCTTCGGGGCAGCCTACGAGCAGTACTTC.

This clone was observed a few times. At the DNA level, this CDR3 is encoded by other sequences in the same sample as well. The chain employs TRBV7-2 and TRBJ2-7; 8 nucleotides align to TRBD1. The germline CDR1 and CDR2 sequences are SGHTA and FQGNSA. The CDR3 covers 14 residues. Germline trimming cut 4 bases from V and 3 bases from J; bases unmatched to any gene: 5. The CDR3 DNA reads TGTGCCAGCAGCTCCCGACAGGGGAGCTACGAGCAGTACTTC. Amino acid sequence: CASSSRQGSYEQYF.

The chain combines TRBV29-1 with TRBJ2-7; 10 positions match TRBD2. The CDR3 is 15 residues long. The V and J ends lost 5 bases and 2 bases, in that order; junction bases with no gene match: 9. From germline, CDR1 is SQVTM and CDR2 ANQGSEA. CDR3 sequence reads: CSVSLGLATTYEQYF. DNA for the CDR3: TGCAGCGTTTCCCTGGGACTAGCGACTACCTACGAGCAGTACTTC.

This rearrangement joins TRBV7-8 to TRBJ1-5, with D perhaps matching TRBD1 (5 bases). The V end was cut by 1 base, the J end by 3 bases, with 16 bases between. There are 17 residues in the CDR3. The germline gives CDR1 SGHVS, CDR2 FQNEAQ. This CDR3 reads CASSLVFGEGVNQPQHF. The CDR3 DNA reads as TGTGCCAGCAGCTTAGTCTTTGGAGAAGGGGTCAATCAGCCCCAGCATTTT.

The J gene is TRBJ2-1, the V gene TRBV7-8; the D gene could be TRBD1 or TRBD2 (5 bases each). CDR3 length equals 16 residues. The V end was cut by 5 bases, the J end by 8 bases, with 22 bases between. From germline, CDR1 is SGHVS and CDR2 FQNEAQ. In DNA, the CDR3 is TGTGCCAGCAGCCTTACCGGGACCGCCAATAGGGATGAGCAGTTCTTC. The encoded protein is CASSLTGTANRDEQFF. The full variable domain, in which reference TRBV7-8 and TRBJ2-1 provide the parts outside the CDR3, is GAGVSQSPRYKVAKRGQDVALRCDPISGHVSLFWYQQALGQGPEFLTYFQNEAQLDKSGLPSDRFFAERPEGSVSTLKIQRTQQEDSAVYLCASSLTGTANRDEQFFGPGTRLTVL.

The V call is TRBV28, the J call TRBJ2-3; 12 positions agree with TRBD1. The CDR3 extends over 16 amino acids. The germline CDR1 and CDR2 sequences are MDHEN and SYDVKM. J was trimmed by 4 bases and V by 2 bases; bases with no gene match: 4. The chain's CDR3 is CASSLQGQGASDTQYF. DNA for the CDR3: TGTGCCAGCAGTTTACAGGGACAGGGGGCTTCAGATACGCAGTATTTT. Combining the CDR3 with reference TRBV28 and TRBJ2-3 gives the whole variable domain DVKVTQSSRYLVKRTGEKVFLECVQDMDHENMFWYRQDPGLGLRLIYFSYDVKMKEKGDIPEGYSVSREKKERFSLILESASTNQTSMYLCASSLQGQGASDTQYFGPGTRLTVL.

The sample holds one count of this clone. V and J are TRBV28 and TRBJ1-2, with D maybe TRBD1 (6 bases). The CDR3 loop spans 16 amino acids. Per germline, CDR1 MDHEN and CDR2 SYDVKM. With 5 bases removed from V and 1 base from J, the gap between germline ends came to 17 bases. CDR3 sequence reads: CASSLFGGGRNYGYTF. In nucleotides, the CDR3 is TGTGCCAGCAGTCTATTCGGGGGCGGGCGTAACTATGGCTACACCTTC.

The V call is TRBV12-3 or TRBV12-4, the J call TRBJ1-1; D is possibly TRBD1 (6 bases). The CDR3 loop spans 13 amino acids. The germline V and J ends were trimmed by 3 bases and 7 bases, with 12 bases remaining between them. CDR3: CASSFRGADEAFF. The CDR3 DNA is TGTGCCAGCAGTTTTAGGGGGGCCGATGAAGCTTTCTTT.

The rearrangement links TRBV12-3 or TRBV12-4 to TRBJ2-5; 7 bases map to TRBD1. V was pared by 6 bases and J by 3 bases, with 1 base of the junction left unmatched. The CDR3 has 12 amino acids. The CDR3 reads CASRGTEETQYF. In DNA, the CDR3 is TGTGCCAGCAGGGGGACAGAAGAGACCCAGTACTTC.

V usage is TRBV24-1 and J usage is TRBJ2-5, with D possibly being TRBD2 (7 bases). V was trimmed by 4 bases and J by 5 bases, leaving 13 bases between them. The germline CDR1 and CDR2 sequences are KGHDR and SFDVKD. The CDR3 sequence is 14 residues long. CDR3 residues: CATSEQGGRETQYF. The CDR3 DNA sequence: TGTGCCACCAGTGAACAGGGAGGGAGGGAGACCCAGTACTTC.

The rearrangement uses TRBV6-2 or TRBV6-3 and TRBJ1-1; D gene uncertain. V was trimmed by 0 bases and J by 5 bases, leaving 7 bases between them. CDR1 MNHEY and CDR2 SVGEGT come from the germline V gene. The CDR3 runs to 13 residues. The CDR3 DNA reads as TGTGCCAGCAGTTACTCCTTAGGGACTGAAGCTTTCTTT. It encodes CASSYSLGTEAFF.

This clone was picked up a small number of times. V gene TRBV4-1 combines with J gene TRBJ1-4; maybe TRBD1 (6 bases). This CDR3 region has 15 residues. Trimming shortened V by 0 bases and J by 11 bases, and 16 bases separated the two germline ends. Germline CDR1 reads MGHRA; CDR2 reads YSYEKL. For the CDR3, the DNA is TGCGCCAGCAGCCAAGATGTTGGAGGGGGTGGGAAACTGTTTTTT. It encodes CASSQDVGGGGKLFF.

The chain links TRBV4-1 to TRBJ2-2; 8 positions agree with TRBD1. The ends lost 3 bases at V and 6 bases at J; junction bases unmatched: 9. Germline V gives CDR1 MGHRA, CDR2 YSYEKL. The CDR3 sequence is 16 residues long. The CDR3 DNA reads TGCGCCAGCAGCCACAACAGGGGGGAGAGGGCCGGGGAGCTGTTTTTT. Encoded protein: CASSHNRGERAGELFF.

The CDR3 loop reads CASSLPNQPQHF. In nucleotides, the CDR3 is TGTGCCAGCAGCCTACCCAATCAGCCCCAGCATTTT. J is TRBJ1-5 and V is TRBV7-9; no definite D call. The CDR3 contains 12 residues. Germline assignment: CDR1 SEHNR and CDR2 FQNEAQ (reference sequence). Trimming pared 5 bases from V and 3 bases from J, leaving 5 bases between.

This sequence joins TRBV14 and TRBJ2-3, with D possibly being TRBD2 (5 bases). Between the trimmed V and J ends, which lost 1 base and 3 bases, there was a span of 17 bases. Germline CDR1 SGHDN, CDR2 FVKESK. The CDR3 covers 17 residues. The chain's CDR3 is CASSQVARMQGTDTQYF. CDR3 DNA sequence: TGTGCCAGCAGCCAAGTAGCGCGAATGCAAGGGACAGATACGCAGTATTTT.

The chain joins TRBV7-2 to TRBJ2-1; possibly TRBD1 or TRBD2 for D (5 bases each). Germline-derived CDR1 and CDR2 are SGHTA and FQGNSA. The V end lost 3 bases, the J end lost 8 bases, and 14 bases lay between the germline ends. CDR3 length: 14 residues. The CDR3 bases are TGTGCCAGCAGCTTTGGGGGATTGGGGGATGAGCAGTTCTTC. This translates into CASSFGGLGDEQFF.

This sequence joins TRBV7-3 and TRBJ2-5; TRBD1 matches 7 bases. The V and J ends lost 5 bases and 5 bases, in that order; junction bases with no gene match: 5. The CDR3 totals 13 residues. Looked up from germline, CDR1 is SGHTA and CDR2 is FQGTGA. The DNA for the CDR3 is TGTGCCAGCAGCCCGACAGGGATGGAGACCCAGTACTTC. This encodes CASSPTGMETQYF.

The chain links TRBV27 to TRBJ2-3; 11 nucleotides match TRBD1. Germline V gene lookup returns CDR1 MNHEY and CDR2 SMNVEV (reference sequence). The CDR3 consists of 17 residues. V lost 6 bases and J lost 2; bases outside the gene matches: 10. The CDR3, as DNA: TGTGCCAGCAGATACCGGGACAGGGGGGAAAACACAGATACGCAGTATTTT. It encodes CASRYRDRGENTDTQYF.

This clone was detected ten times or more. This CDR3 is CASSLALSGGLFYEQYF. The CDR3 nucleotides read TGTGCCAGCAGCTTGGCCTTGTCAGGGGGCCTCTTCTACGAGCAGTACTTC. The chain couples TRBV5-5 to TRBJ2-7, with TRBD1 matching over 8 bases. CDR3 length: 17 amino acids. Per the germline V gene, CDR1 is SGHKS and CDR2 is YYEKEE (reference sequence). After removal of 0 bases from V and 3 bases from J, the junction contained 11 bases not matched to a gene. Filled out from reference TRBV5-5 and TRBJ2-7, the complete variable domain reads DAGVTQSPTHLIKTRGQQVTLRCSPISGHKSVSWYQQVLGQGPQFIFQYYEKEERGRGNFPDRFSARQFPNYSSELNVNALLLGDSALYLCASSLALSGGLFYEQYFGPGTRLTVT.

This chain links TRBV2 with TRBJ2-4; the D gene is possibly TRBD2 (6 bases). The V and J ends lost 0 bases and 9 bases respectively, with 6 bases between them. Germline assignment: CDR1 SNHLY and CDR2 FYNNEI. There are 12 residues in the CDR3. The DNA of the CDR3 is TGTGCCAGCAGTGAAGCGGGGGGCATTCAGTACTTC. This codes for CASSEAGGIQYF.

The CDR3 loop is CASSPTRNYGYTF. The CDR3 bases are TGTGCCAGCAGCCCGACACGAAACTATGGCTACACCTTC. The chain joins TRBV5-6 to TRBJ1-2; D is unresolved. The CDR3 is 13 amino acids. The V gene lost 4 bases and the J gene lost 2 bases, with 9 bases spanning the gap. Germline CDR1 is SGHDT and CDR2 is YYEEEE.

The chain couples TRBV9 to TRBJ1-3; D is unresolved. Germline V gene lookup returns CDR1 SGDLS and CDR2 YYNGEE. The CDR3 runs to 16 residues. Deletions cut 3 bases from V and 3 bases from J, with 16 bases between. The CDR3 sequence: CASSERGEAGGNTIYF. CDR3 in DNA: TGTGCCAGCAGCGAGCGTGGGGAGGCAGGTGGAAACACCATATATTTT.

The chain is built from TRBV6-4 and TRBJ1-5; D may be TRBD1 (6 bases). Germline V CDR1 and CDR2: MRHNA, SNTAGT. The V and J ends lost 4 bases and 0 bases respectively, with 22 bases between them. CDR3 length equals 19 residues. The CDR3 DNA reads as TGTGCCAGCAGTGTTTGGCACGGGGGCTCCCCTTATAGCAATCAGCCCCAGCATTTT. Encoded protein: CASSVWHGGSPYSNQPQHF.

This chain uses TRBV29-1 with TRBJ2-1; 10 positions agree with TRBD2. V shed 5 bases and J 5 bases; nucleotides not matched to a gene: 3. From germline, CDR1 is SQVTM and CDR2 ANQGSEA. The CDR3 covers 13 residues. The CDR3 coding sequence is TGCAGCGTTTCAGCGGGGGGGGACAATGAGCAGTTCTTC. It specifies CSVSAGGDNEQFF.

The CDR3 region is CASSFDRVSGYTF. CDR3 coding DNA: TGCGCCAGCAGCTTCGACAGGGTTAGTGGCTACACCTTC. This sequence joins TRBV5-1 and TRBJ1-2, with 7 bases lining up with TRBD1. The CDR3 runs 13 residues. In germline, CDR1 is SGHRS, CDR2 YFSETQ. The ends lost 2 bases at V and 7 bases at J; junction bases unmatched: 5. The full variable domain, in which reference TRBV5-1 and TRBJ1-2 provide the parts outside the CDR3, is KAGVTQTPRYLIKTRGQQVTLSCSPISGHRSVSWYQQTPGQGLQFLFEYFSETQRNKGNFPGRFSGRQFSNSRSEMNVSTLELGDSALYLCASSFDRVSGYTFGSGTRLTVV.